The 26 T cell receptor beta chains reported below all come from one sample, sequenced in a study of PD-1 blockade in classical Hodgkin lymphoma (dated by TCRdb to 2018 to 2020). Per the publication, the time point label means: cycle 2 day 1 (C2D1) of nivolumab. Every trial patient had relapsed following autologous stem cell transplantation, and prior brentuximab vedotin exposure was what differed among cohorts A, B and C. The library was made by the immunoSEQ multiplex PCR assay. TCRdb holds this immuneACCESS table with in-frame rearrangements only. Some clones are missing; in checked studies, unresolved V genes explain under half, and the rest has no known cause. This sample lists more than 45,000 clones; around 73% were detected once. Together, the top ten hold over 13% of the sample. The sequencing used peripheral blood mononuclear cells (PBMCs), collected before the second cycle of nivolumab. Every receptor here comes from a human donor with classical Hodgkin lymphoma.

This clone was picked up a small number of times. The gene calls are TRBV6-5 and TRBJ2-7; no firm D call. The CDR3 sequence is 13 residues long. Per the germline V gene, CDR1 is MNHEY and CDR2 is SVGAGI. V lost 8 bases to trimming and J lost 2 bases, with 13 bases between them. In nucleotides, the CDR3 is TGTGCCAGCGGATTGGGGTTCCCCTACGAGCAGTACTTC. It specifies CASGLGFPYEQYF.

The chain links TRBV15 to TRBJ2-7, with 7 nucleotides matching TRBD1. The CDR3 length is 14 residues. Losses at the gene ends were 4 bases for V and 2 bases for J; bases not matched to a gene: 5. Germline V gives CDR1 LNHNV, CDR2 YYDKDF (reference sequence). The CDR3 DNA follows: TGTGCCACCAGCATTAGACAGGGTCCCTACGAGCAGTACTTC. As protein: CATSIRQGPYEQYF.

The CDR3 DNA is TGTGCCAGTAGCAAAAGGACCCGGGTGGAGGAGACCCAGTACTTC. It yields the protein CASSKRTRVEETQYF. This rearrangement joins TRBV19 to TRBJ2-5; D gene ambiguous. The CDR3 runs to 15 residues. CDR1 LNHDA and CDR2 SQIVND come from the germline V gene (reference sequence). The V and J ends lost 6 bases and 5 bases respectively, with 19 bases between them.

The chain recombines TRBV7-2 with TRBJ1-1; D is undetermined. Germline loops: CDR1 SGHTA, CDR2 FQGNSA. V lost 5 bases and J lost 5, with 9 bases in between. The CDR3 has 12 amino acids. This CDR3 reads CASSLFETEAFF. In nucleotides, the CDR3 is TGTGCCAGCAGCCTGTTTGAAACTGAAGCTTTCTTT.

This clone was detected only once. The chain recombines TRBV28 with TRBJ2-3, with D possibly TRBD2 on 5 matching bases. This CDR3 has 13 residues. Germline loops: CDR1 MDHEN, CDR2 SYDVKM. The ends were cut back, 11 bases at V and 2 bases at J, with 14 bases in the middle. The CDR3 region is CAQSRRDTDTQYF. CDR3 coding DNA: TGTGCCCAATCCCGCCGGGACACAGATACGCAGTATTTT.

This clone appeared a single time. The chain recombines TRBV7-3 with TRBJ2-2; a possible D gene is TRBD2 (6 bases). The CDR3 has 15 residues. The V end was cut by 6 bases, the J end by 3 bases, with 14 bases between. Per germline, CDR1 SGHTA and CDR2 FQGTGA. Here the CDR3 DNA reads TGTGCCAGCAGGTTAGGAGGGGCGGACACCGGGGAGCTGTTTTTT. Translated, it gives CASRLGGADTGELFF.

This clone was recorded a few times. V usage is TRBV27 and J usage is TRBJ1-1; unclear D gene. V was pared by 6 bases and J by 4 bases, with 6 bases between. The CDR3 consists of 11 residues. The germline CDR1 and CDR2 sequences are MNHEY and SMNVEV (reference sequence). The DNA for the CDR3 is TGTGCCAGCAGGTCCGGCACTGAAGCTTTCTTT. It specifies CASRSGTEAFF.

This rearrangement joins TRBV2 to TRBJ2-3; D remains ambiguous. CDR3 length equals 12 residues. The germline V and J ends were trimmed by 7 bases and 5 bases, with 10 bases remaining between them. In germline, CDR1 is SNHLY, CDR2 FYNNEI. CDR3 sequence (DNA): TGTGCCAGCACCCAGCTCGGAGATACGCAGTATTTT. The encoded protein is CASTQLGDTQYF.

This chain connects TRBV30 to TRBJ1-4; D gene unclear. V shed 1 base and J shed 7 bases, with 16 bases lying between them. The germline V gene has CDR1 GTSNPN and CDR2 SVGIG (reference sequence). The CDR3 is 15 residues long. CDR3 DNA: TGTGCCTGGAGTGCTCCTCAGAGCCTAGGTGAAAAACTGTTTTTT. This encodes CAWSAPQSLGEKLFF.

The chain has TRBV7-2 and TRBJ2-5; D is perhaps TRBD2 (5 bases). The CDR3 is made up of 14 amino acids. V shed 8 bases and J shed 4 bases, with 17 bases lying between them. The germline gives CDR1 SGHTA, CDR2 FQGNSA. The CDR3 nucleotides are TGTGCCAGCCTCCTGGGTCTACGGGGAGAGACCCAGTACTTC. Amino acids: CASLLGLRGETQYF.

This sequence joins TRBV28 and TRBJ2-7; D is uncertain. V was cut by 4 bases and J by 0 bases, with 10 bases left in between. The CDR3 sequence is 14 residues long. CDR1 and CDR2 from the germline V gene are MDHEN and SYDVKM. The CDR3 DNA follows: TGTGCCAGCAGTTCCGCGGCAGGCTCCTACGAGCAGTACTTC. Translating it yields CASSSAAGSYEQYF.

The CDR3 nucleotides read TGTGCCAGCAGTGAAGCGGGCACTTCCTACGAGCAGTACTTC. This encodes CASSEAGTSYEQYF. The V call is TRBV6-1, the J call TRBJ2-7; D gene ambiguous. From germline, CDR1 is MNHNS and CDR2 SASEGT. The CDR3 runs 14 residues. V gave up 0 bases and J gave up 1 base, with 7 bases separating them.

The gene calls are TRBV11-2 and TRBJ2-1; 9 positions match TRBD2. The V segment lost 0 bases and the J segment 1 base; nucleotides outside the gene matches: 4. Germline V gene lookup returns CDR1 SGHAT and CDR2 FQNNGV. This CDR3 spans 17 amino acids. CDR3 sequence: CASSLDRSGRSYNEQFF. DNA for the CDR3: TGTGCCAGCAGCTTAGATCGGAGCGGGAGGTCCTACAATGAGCAGTTCTTC.

This chain connects TRBV7-9 to TRBJ2-4; D unclear. Germline loops: CDR1 SEHNR, CDR2 FQNEAQ (reference sequence). CDR3 length: 16 residues. Trimming stripped 7 bases from V and 0 bases from J, with 16 bases between. CDR3 DNA sequence: TGTGCCAGCACCCATCTAGTGCCTATAGCCAAAAACATTCAGTACTTC. This codes for CASTHLVPIAKNIQYF.

The chain recombines TRBV27 with TRBJ2-5, with TRBD1 matching 7 bases. Trimming at V came to 6 bases and at J to 4 bases, leaving 17 bases not matched to a gene. The CDR3 is made up of 17 amino acids. Germline loops: CDR1 MNHEY, CDR2 SMNVEV (reference sequence). Here the CDR3 DNA reads TGTGCCAGCAGCCCAAGAGCAGAGGGGGCGCAAAGAGAGACCCAGTACTTC. Protein sequence: CASSPRAEGAQRETQYF.

This clone was seen a handful of times. This chain links TRBV18 with TRBJ1-2; D not certain. The germline V gene encodes CDR1 KGHSH and CDR2 LQKENI. Trimming took off 3 bases at V and 6 bases at J, with 11 bases between the two ends. This CDR3 is 13 amino acids long. For the CDR3, the DNA is TGTGCCAGCTCACCGCCACCGGTAGATGGCTACACCTTC. Its translation is CASSPPPVDGYTF.

In this sample, this clone turned up once. CDR3 in amino acids: CSVERGGYGYTF. The CDR3 DNA follows: TGCAGCGTTGAAAGAGGGGGCTATGGCTACACCTTC. V and J are TRBV29-1 and TRBJ1-2; the D gene is possibly TRBD1 (6 bases). Trimming pared 2 bases from V and 4 bases from J, leaving 8 bases between. The CDR3 totals 12 residues. Looked up from germline, CDR1 is SQVTM and CDR2 is ANQGSEA.

The V and J genes are TRBV18 and TRBJ1-1, with a tentative D call TRBD1 (6 bases). The CDR3 is 17 residues long. Germline assignment: CDR1 KGHSH and CDR2 LQKENI. Deletions cut 1 base from V and 1 base from J, with 16 bases between. The CDR3 sequence is CASSPLKRGAANTEAFF. CDR3 in DNA: TGTGCCAGCTCACCACTCAAGCGGGGGGCCGCGAACACTGAAGCTTTCTTT.

This clone was seen ten or more times. V usage is TRBV18 and J usage is TRBJ2-3, with D perhaps being TRBD1 or TRBD2 (6 bases each). Germline values: CDR1 KGHSH, CDR2 LQKENI. V shed 3 bases and J shed 4 bases, with 14 bases lying between them. This CDR3 is 15 amino acids long. CDR3 sequence (DNA): TGTGCCAGCTCACCGGTGGCAGGGGAGGCAGATACGCAGTATTTT. As protein: CASSPVAGEADTQYF. Together with reference TRBV18 and TRBJ2-3, the CDR3 gives the full variable domain: NAGVMQNPRHLVRRRGQEARLRCSPMKGHSHVYWYRQLPEEGLKFMVYLQKENIIDESGMPKERFSAEFPKEGPSILRIQQVVRGDSAAYFCASSPVAGEADTQYFGPGTRLTVL.

V gene TRBV28 combines with J gene TRBJ2-5, with D perhaps matching TRBD2 (6 bases). The germline V gene encodes CDR1 MDHEN and CDR2 SYDVKM. The CDR3 is 15 residues long. The V and J ends lost 6 bases and 3 bases respectively, with 17 bases between them. The CDR3 nucleotides read TGTGCCAGCAGCAACCTAGCGCCAAGGGAAGAGACCCAGTACTTC. It translates to CASSNLAPREETQYF.

In its sample, this clone was seen a few times. The J gene is TRBJ1-2, the V gene TRBV19, with TRBD1 matching over 9 bases. The CDR3 contains 14 residues. Germline lookup yields CDR1 LNHDA and CDR2 SQIVND (reference sequence). The V segment lost 3 bases and the J segment 5 bases; nucleotides outside the gene matches: 4. The CDR3 region is CASSIEDRGYGYTF. CDR3 in DNA: TGTGCCAGTAGTATCGAGGACAGGGGTTATGGCTACACCTTC.

The chain's CDR3 is CASTDLAPGNTIYF. The DNA for the CDR3 is TGTGCCAGCACCGATTTGGCGCCTGGAAACACCATATATTTT. This chain joins TRBV27 and TRBJ1-3; no firm D call. CDR3 length: 14 residues. The ends were cut back, 7 bases at V and 2 bases at J, with 12 bases in the middle. Germline CDR1 MNHEY, CDR2 SMNVEV (reference sequence).

This clone was counted only a few times. CDR3 in amino acids: CASSLYTQPQHF. The CDR3, as DNA: TGTGCCAGCAGCTTGTACACTCAGCCCCAGCATTTT. V usage is TRBV5-6 and J usage is TRBJ1-5, with no clear D. CDR1 SGHDT and CDR2 YYEEEE come from the germline V gene. Between the trimmed V and J ends, which lost 1 base and 6 bases, there was a span of 5 bases. CDR3 length equals 12 residues. Full variable domain (rest looked up from reference TRBV5-6 and TRBJ1-5): DAGVTQSPTHLIKTRGQQVTLRCSPKSGHDTVSWYQQALGQGPQFIFQYYEEEERQRGNFPDRFSGHQFPNYSSELNVNALLLGDSALYLCASSLYTQPQHFGDGTRLSIL.

The table lists this clone with a few counts. The chain combines TRBV6-1 with TRBJ2-1; 13 positions match TRBD2. This CDR3 region has 16 residues. V shed 3 bases, J shed 8 bases, and the junction held 7 bases outside the gene matches. Per the germline V gene, CDR1 is MNHNS and CDR2 is SASEGT. The CDR3, as DNA: TGTGCCAGCAGTGATCCCGGACTAGCGGGAGTGGATGAGCAGTTCTTC. Translation gives CASSDPGLAGVDEQFF.

This clone was detected once. The CDR3 protein is CASSLDPGRLGYTF. For the CDR3, the DNA is TGTGCCAGCAGTTTAGATCCAGGGCGATTAGGCTACACCTTC. The V gene is TRBV27, the J gene TRBJ1-2, with D possibly matching TRBD1 (5 bases). The germline V gene encodes CDR1 MNHEY and CDR2 SMNVEV (reference sequence). V was shortened by 2 bases and J by 8 bases, with 15 bases between the two germline ends. This CDR3 has 14 residues.

This chain connects TRBV11-3 to TRBJ2-3, with 9 bases matching TRBD1. Germline CDR1 reads SGHNT; CDR2 reads YENEEA. The CDR3 extends over 15 amino acids. Unmatched junction bases numbered 7, after V lost 5 bases and J lost 4 bases. CDR3 in DNA: TGTGCCAGCAGCCCGGACAGGGGATTCGCAGATACGCAGTATTTT. Translated: CASSPDRGFADTQYF.